The 28 T cell receptor beta chains given below trace back to one sample, sequenced in a study of blood T cell repertoires in COVID-19. Clones were read by immunoSEQ multiplex PCR, and TCRdb kept only the in-frame ones, dropping some. This table holds 250,000 to 300,000 clones, about 89% found once. The material sequenced was PBMCs or T cells enriched from blood (not recorded which). These receptor sequences come from a woman aged 40 to 50 who had recovered from COVID-19.

Only a few counts were recorded for this clone. The V gene is TRBV12-5, the J gene TRBJ1-2; 7 nucleotides agree with TRBD1. The CDR3 length is 15 residues. Germline V gene data show CDR1 as LGHNT and CDR2 as FRNRAP. With V trimmed by 6 bases and J by 3 bases, 10 bases remained unmatched. The CDR3 DNA follows: TGTGCTAGTGGGATGACAGGGCTTCTTGACTATGGCTACACCTTC. Translated, it gives CASGMTGLLDYGYTF.

V is TRBV5-5 and J is TRBJ2-5; tentatively, D is TRBD2 (5 bases). This CDR3 has 14 residues. Looked up from germline, CDR1 is SGHKS and CDR2 is YYEKEE (reference sequence). V lost 1 base, J lost 0 bases, and 7 bases lay in between. For the CDR3, the DNA is TGTGCCAGCAGCTTGTCGAGGGACCAAGAGACCCAGTACTTC. Its translation is CASSLSRDQETQYF.

This chain joins TRBV27 and TRBJ2-1; TRBD2 might be the D (6 bases). V was trimmed by 4 bases and J by 5 bases, leaving 9 bases between them. This CDR3 spans 13 amino acids. Germline assignment: CDR1 MNHEY and CDR2 SMNVEV (reference sequence). The CDR3 DNA sequence: TGTGCCAGCAGTTGGAGGGAACACAATGAGCAGTTCTTC. Translating it yields CASSWREHNEQFF.

V usage is TRBV5-1 and J usage is TRBJ1-2, with D unresolved. V was pared by 6 bases and J by 0 bases, with 15 bases between. The CDR3 spans 15 residues. The germline V gene encodes CDR1 SGHRS and CDR2 YFSETQ. Here the CDR3 DNA reads TGCGCCAGCATCAATGCCCCGGGGACTAACTATGGCTACACCTTC. Translating gives CASINAPGTNYGYTF.

With regard to this clone: At the DNA level, this CDR3 is encoded by other sequences in the same sample as well. The J gene is TRBJ1-1, the V gene TRBV5-1; D not resolved. The CDR3 length is 14 residues. Germline V CDR1 and CDR2: SGHRS, YFSETQ. V dropped 1 base and J dropped 1 base, with 8 bases sitting between them. The CDR3 protein is CASSLTDSNTEAFF. CDR3 sequence (DNA): TGCGCCAGCAGCTTGACAGATTCGAACACTGAAGCTTTCTTT.

This chain links TRBV7-2 with TRBJ1-5, with D possibly being TRBD1 (5 bases). Germline assignment: CDR1 SGHTA and CDR2 FQGNSA. The CDR3 sequence is 15 residues long. The V end lost 6 bases, the J end lost 5 bases, and 17 bases lay between the germline ends. This chain's CDR3 is CASSRDSKGYQPQHF. The CDR3 DNA reads as TGTGCCAGCAGTCGGGACTCCAAAGGGTATCAGCCCCAGCATTTT. The full variable domain, its missing parts supplied by reference TRBV7-2 and TRBJ1-5, is GAGVSQSPSNKVTEKGKDVELRCDPISGHTALYWYRQSLGQGLEFLIYFQGNSAPDKSGLPSDRFSAERTGGSVSTLTIQRTQQEDSAVYLCASSRDSKGYQPQHFGDGTRLSIL.

The rearrangement joins TRBV5-1 to TRBJ2-1, with TRBD2 identical over 9 bases. Germline V gene lookup returns CDR1 SGHRS and CDR2 YFSETQ. J was trimmed by 9 bases and V by 1 base; bases with no gene match: 5. This CDR3 spans 14 amino acids. CDR3 bases: TGCGCCAGCAGCTTGTCGGCGGGGGGGAGTGAGCAGTTCTTC. It codes for CASSLSAGGSEQFF.

The chain has TRBV7-8 and TRBJ1-5, with TRBD1 matching over 7 bases. The CDR3 is 17 amino acids. With V trimmed by 2 bases and J by 1 base, 8 bases remained unmatched. The V gene's germline CDR1 is SGHVS and CDR2 FQNEAQ. The CDR3 reads CASSLSNRGVSNQPQHF. CDR3 DNA sequence: TGTGCCAGCAGCTTATCCAACAGGGGAGTAAGCAATCAGCCCCAGCATTTT.

The chain is built from TRBV3-1 (or the pseudogene TRBV3-2) and TRBJ2-3; 15 nucleotides align to TRBD2. There are 19 residues in the CDR3. V was pared by 4 bases and J by 0 bases, with 8 bases of the junction left unmatched. Looked up from germline, CDR1 is LGHDT and CDR2 is YNNKEL (reference sequence). The CDR3: CASSRGQGLAGGSTDTQYF. The CDR3 nucleotides are TGTGCCAGCAGCCGGGGCCAGGGACTAGCGGGGGGAAGCACAGATACGCAGTATTTT.

The genes are TRBV10-1 and TRBJ2-1; 7 bases line up with TRBD1. The germline V gene has CDR1 WNHNN and CDR2 SYGVQD (reference sequence). The trim removed 8 bases at V and 5 bases at J, leaving 9 bases unmatched. This CDR3 spans 14 amino acids. The CDR3 reads CASQGDSHNNEQFF. In DNA, the CDR3 is TGCGCCAGCCAGGGGGACAGCCATAACAATGAGCAGTTCTTC.

There are a few counts of this clone. The V and J genes are TRBV3-1 (or the pseudogene TRBV3-2) and TRBJ1-1, with 8 bases identical to TRBD1. Per germline, CDR1 LGHDT and CDR2 YNNKEL (reference sequence). V lost 3 bases to trimming and J lost 2 bases; unmatched junction nucleotides: 5. The CDR3 spans 15 residues. CDR3 sequence: CASSQYGQGNTEAFF. CDR3 DNA: TGTGCCAGCAGCCAGTATGGACAGGGTAACACTGAAGCTTTCTTT.

V is TRBV5-4 and J is TRBJ2-3; tentatively, D is TRBD1 (6 bases). The CDR3 contains 14 residues. Trimming removed 5 bases from V and 2 bases from J, with 12 bases in between. The germline V gene encodes CDR1 SGHNT and CDR2 YYREEE (reference sequence). The CDR3 nucleotides read TGTGCCAGCAGTCAAGACAGGATCACAGATACGCAGTATTTT. Translated, it gives CASSQDRITDTQYF.

The gene calls are TRBV7-9 and TRBJ1-2, with 8 bases that match TRBD1. Germline V gene sequence: CDR1 SEHNR, CDR2 FQNEAQ (reference sequence). The CDR3 consists of 13 residues. The V gene end was trimmed by 8 bases and the J gene end by 8 bases; junction bases not matched to a gene: 10. CDR3: CASEGTGIGGYTF. CDR3 nucleotides: TGTGCCAGCGAGGGGACAGGAATTGGGGGCTACACCTTC.

J is TRBJ2-5 and V is TRBV19; tentatively, D is TRBD1 (6 bases). The germline V and J ends were trimmed by 5 bases and 2 bases, with 12 bases remaining between them. Germline V CDR1 and CDR2: LNHDA, SQIVND (reference sequence). The CDR3 extends over 14 amino acids. For the CDR3, the DNA is TGTGCCAGTAGTCGGGGACAAACACAAGAGACCCAGTACTTC. Amino acid sequence: CASSRGQTQETQYF.

The chain couples TRBV7-3 to TRBJ2-3, with unresolved D. V was pared by 0 bases and J by 0 bases, with 10 bases between. The V gene's germline CDR1 is SGHTA and CDR2 FQGTGA. The CDR3 has 16 amino acids. The CDR3 is CASSLTFAESTDTQYF. The CDR3, as DNA: TGTGCCAGCAGCTTAACGTTCGCGGAGAGCACAGATACGCAGTATTTT.

This CDR3 is CASSLHGLAGEQYF. As DNA, the CDR3 is TGTGCCAGCAGCTTACATGGACTAGCGGGCGAGCAGTACTTC. The chain uses TRBV7-8 and TRBJ2-7; 11 nucleotides line up with TRBD2. The CDR3 consists of 14 residues. Germline CDR1 SGHVS, CDR2 FQNEAQ. J lost 6 bases, V lost 2 bases, and 3 bases had no gene match. Looking up the rest from reference TRBV7-8 and TRBJ2-7 gives the full variable domain: GAGVSQSPRYKVAKRGQDVALRCDPISGHVSLFWYQQALGQGPEFLTYFQNEAQLDKSGLPSDRFFAERPEGSVSTLKIQRTQQEDSAVYLCASSLHGLAGEQYFGPGTRLTVT.

The chain has TRBV6-5 and TRBJ1-1; D not certain. Germline V CDR1 and CDR2: MNHEY, SVGAGI. The CDR3 has 15 amino acids. V was shortened by 0 bases and J by 2 bases, with 10 bases between the two germline ends. CDR3 in amino acids: CASSYSRGINTEAFF. The CDR3 DNA reads as TGTGCCAGCAGTTACTCGCGAGGGATTAACACTGAAGCTTTCTTT.

This clone was found once. The chain uses TRBV6-5 and TRBJ1-1, with D possibly TRBD1 on 6 matching bases. Germline values: CDR1 MNHEY, CDR2 SVGAGI. This CDR3 region has 15 residues. Trimming stripped 6 bases from V and 0 bases from J, with 14 bases between. CDR3 coding DNA: TGTGCCAGCAGGGACCTGGGACAAGTGAACACTGAAGCTTTCTTT. This codes for CASRDLGQVNTEAFF.

The sample holds one count of this clone. V and J are TRBV21-1 and TRBJ1-2. TRBV21-1 is given as a pseudogene. This CDR3 is built from 14 residues. CDR3 coding DNA: TGTGCCAGCAGCAAAGCGCTTGGGAGACGCGGCTACACCTTC. Translation: CASSKALGRRGYTF.

The chain recombines TRBV7-3 with TRBJ2-1; TRBD2 is a possible D gene (5 bases). The V and J ends lost 2 bases and 7 bases respectively, with 15 bases between them. From germline, CDR1 is SGHTA and CDR2 FQGTGA. The CDR3 runs 15 residues. Written as DNA, the CDR3 is TGTGCCAGCAGCTTAGGGCGGACGACGGGGAATGAGCAGTTCTTC. It codes for CASSLGRTTGNEQFF.

V usage is TRBV27 and J usage is TRBJ1-1; 8 bases agree with TRBD1. From germline, CDR1 is MNHEY and CDR2 SMNVEV (reference sequence). The CDR3 has 14 amino acids. J lost 8 bases, V lost 2 bases, and 7 bases had no gene match. In DNA form, the CDR3 reads TGTGCCAGCAGTTTACAGGGGGCGCGGGGAGAAGCTTTCTTT. Encoded protein: CASSLQGARGEAFF.

The chain couples TRBV7-8 to TRBJ2-4; 8 nucleotides align to TRBD2. CDR1 SGHVS and CDR2 FQNEAQ come from the germline V gene. V lost 1 base to trimming and J lost 8 bases; unmatched junction nucleotides: 10. The CDR3 spans 16 residues. CDR3 loop: CASSLVGSGVSDIQYF. The CDR3 DNA reads as TGTGCCAGCAGCTTAGTGGGTAGCGGGGTATCGGACATTCAGTACTTC.

The rearrangement joins TRBV10-3 to TRBJ2-7, with TRBD1 matching over 7 bases. J lost 3 bases, V lost 4 bases, and 3 bases had no gene match. Germline V CDR1 and CDR2: ENHRY, SYGVKD. This CDR3 is built from 13 residues. The DNA of the CDR3 is TGTGCCATCAGTGTGGGACAGAGCTACGAGCAGTACTTC. Protein: CAISVGQSYEQYF.

The V and J genes are TRBV27 and TRBJ2-1, with TRBD2 as a possible D gene (6 bases). Germline V CDR1 and CDR2: MNHEY, SMNVEV (reference sequence). The length of the CDR3 is 13 residues. The V end was cut by 6 bases, the J end by 9 bases, with 15 bases between. CDR3 residues: CASRDVLAIEQFF. CDR3 bases: TGTGCCAGCAGAGACGTACTAGCTATTGAGCAGTTCTTC.

In nucleotides, the CDR3 is TGTGCCACCTCAGTGGGGCCGAACACTGAAGCTTTCTTT. Amino acids: CATSVGPNTEAFF. The chain recombines TRBV3-1 (or the pseudogene TRBV3-2) with TRBJ1-1; D perhaps matches TRBD1 (5 bases). Between the trimmed V and J ends, which lost 10 bases and 1 base, there was a span of 13 bases. Looked up from germline, CDR1 is LGHDT and CDR2 is YNNKEL (reference sequence). The CDR3 consists of 13 residues.

This chain uses TRBV2 with TRBJ1-2; D call uncertain. Germline V lookup: CDR1 SNHLY, CDR2 FYNNEI. Trimming left V 5 bases short and J 6 bases short, with 13 bases between. The CDR3 extends over 13 amino acids. DNA of the CDR3: TGTGCCAGCAGTCTTCTAAGGACTCATGGCTACACCTTC. Its translation is CASSLLRTHGYTF.

A word on this clone: This specimen includes other DNA sequences encoding the same CDR3. This sequence joins TRBV19 and TRBJ1-5; 7 nucleotides match TRBD1. This CDR3 contains 14 residues. CDR1 is LNHDA and CDR2 is SQIVND in the germline V gene (reference sequence). V lost 0 bases and J lost 4; bases outside the gene matches: 0. CDR3 residues: CASSIETGNQPQHF. The CDR3 DNA reads TGTGCCAGTAGTATAGAGACAGGGAATCAGCCCCAGCATTTT.

This rearrangement joins TRBV10-3 to TRBJ2-3; TRBD2 matches at 7 bases. The CDR3 is made up of 16 amino acids. The J segment lost 0 bases and the V segment lost 0 bases, leaving 3 bases of the junction unmatched. Germline values: CDR1 ENHRY, CDR2 SYGVKD. CDR3 loop: CAISESSGVSTDTQYF. CDR3 coding DNA: TGTGCCATCAGTGAGTCGAGCGGGGTAAGCACAGATACGCAGTATTTT.